Each of the 13 T cell receptor beta chains below was sequenced from the same sample in a study of blood T cell repertoires in COVID-19. Libraries were prepared by immunoSEQ multiplex PCR; TCRdb keeps only in-frame clonotypes and omits some of them. Among about 180,000 clones, roughly nine tenths were seen once, and the ten largest hold under 3.5%. Sequenced input: peripheral blood. The receptors here all came from a woman between 25 and 40 years old with active or convalescent COVID-19.

The chain recombines TRBV19 with TRBJ2-1; 9 bases line up with TRBD2. CDR3 length equals 14 residues. The V and J ends lost 3 bases and 5 bases, in that order; junction bases with no gene match: 2. Per germline, CDR1 LNHDA and CDR2 SQIVND (reference sequence). CDR3 in amino acids: CASSISGSHNEQFF. In DNA form, the CDR3 reads TGTGCCAGTAGTATTAGCGGGAGTCACAATGAGCAGTTCTTC.

The chain joins TRBV19 to TRBJ1-1, with D perhaps matching TRBD1 (5 bases). V was cut by 1 base and J by 5 bases, with 11 bases left in between. The CDR3 runs to 14 residues. Germline V CDR1 and CDR2: LNHDA, SQIVND (reference sequence). CDR3 coding DNA: TGTGCCAGTAGTATAGGGGGCGCTAATACTGAAGCTTTCTTT. Protein: CASSIGGANTEAFF.

This clone has only one observation. The rearrangement joins TRBV18 to TRBJ2-1, with 7 bases matching TRBD2. Germline lookup yields CDR1 KGHSH and CDR2 LQKENI. V lost 3 bases to trimming and J lost 7 bases; unmatched junction nucleotides: 9. This CDR3 has 15 residues. The CDR3 reads CASSPRALGGNEQFF. The CDR3, as DNA: TGTGCCAGCTCACCCCGGGCATTGGGGGGGAATGAGCAGTTCTTC.

The CDR3: CASSETLGDGYGYTF. CDR3 bases: TGTGCCAGCAGTGAGACGCTAGGGGATGGCTATGGCTACACCTTC. The chain carries TRBV2 and TRBJ1-2, with D maybe TRBD1 (5 bases). From germline, CDR1 is SNHLY and CDR2 FYNNEI. The CDR3 totals 15 residues. Trimming took off 3 bases at V and 4 bases at J, with 15 bases between the two ends.

V gene TRBV27 combines with J gene TRBJ2-7; TRBD2 matches 8 bases. The CDR3 has 15 amino acids. J gave up 0 bases and V 4 bases, and 5 bases lay outside the gene matches. CDR1 MNHEY and CDR2 SMNVEV come from the germline V gene (reference sequence). CDR3 region: CASSSRGGHSYEQYF. DNA for the CDR3: TGTGCCAGCAGTTCCCGCGGGGGGCACTCCTACGAGCAGTACTTC.

V usage is TRBV25-1 and J usage is TRBJ1-5; D is possibly TRBD1 (5 bases). The CDR3 is made up of 16 amino acids. Germline CDR1 and CDR2: MGHDK and SYGVNS. V lost 2 bases and J lost 3, with 14 bases in between. The chain's CDR3 is CASSEATVQDNQPQHF. The CDR3 DNA sequence: TGTGCCAGCAGTGAAGCGACAGTTCAGGACAATCAGCCCCAGCATTTT.

The V and J genes are TRBV6-5 and TRBJ1-1, with D perhaps TRBD1 (6 bases). The CDR3 is 14 amino acids. V was shortened by 2 bases and J by 4 bases, with 11 bases between the two germline ends. Per the germline V gene, CDR1 is MNHEY and CDR2 is SVGAGI. The CDR3 DNA sequence: TGTGCCAGCAGTTACGGGGGCCGGGTCACTGAAGCTTTCTTT. It encodes CASSYGGRVTEAFF.

The J gene is TRBJ1-5, the V gene TRBV10-3, with unresolved D. Trimming stripped 0 bases from V and 6 bases from J, with 6 bases between. CDR3 length: 13 amino acids. Germline assignment: CDR1 ENHRY and CDR2 SYGVKD. CDR3 in amino acids: CAISESTSQPQHF. Written as DNA, the CDR3 is TGTGCCATCAGTGAGTCGACTAGTCAGCCCCAGCATTTT.

The genes are TRBV5-1 and TRBJ1-2, with a weak D call TRBD1 (6 bases). The CDR3 extends over 15 amino acids. V was trimmed by 3 bases and J by 4 bases, leaving 16 bases between them. Germline CDR1 SGHRS, CDR2 YFSETQ. CDR3 DNA sequence: TGCGCCAGCAGCTACTGGACAGCGAAGGCCTATGGCTACACCTTC. It translates to CASSYWTAKAYGYTF.

The chain employs TRBV6-5 and TRBJ1-6; 7 bases are shared with TRBD1. This CDR3 region has 15 residues. Germline V gene lookup returns CDR1 MNHEY and CDR2 SVGAGI. Unmatched junction bases numbered 3, after V lost 5 bases and J lost 2 bases. The CDR3 protein is CASSRTGAYNSPLHF. The CDR3 bases are TGTGCCAGCAGTCGAACAGGGGCCTATAATTCACCCCTCCACTTT.

This clone has a handful of counts. The chain employs TRBV5-5 and TRBJ1-5; no clear D. The CDR3 runs to 13 residues. Germline V gives CDR1 SGHKS, CDR2 YYEKEE (reference sequence). Trimming stripped 2 bases from V and 3 bases from J, with 6 bases between. The chain's CDR3 is CASSFADNQPQHF. CDR3 nucleotides: TGTGCCAGCAGCTTTGCGGACAATCAGCCCCAGCATTTT. Filled out from reference TRBV5-5 and TRBJ1-5, the complete variable domain reads DAGVTQSPTHLIKTRGQQVTLRCSPISGHKSVSWYQQVLGQGPQFIFQYYEKEERGRGNFPDRFSARQFPNYSSELNVNALLLGDSALYLCASSFADNQPQHFGDGTRLSIL.

The V gene is TRBV2, the J gene TRBJ1-5; no reliable D call. Deletions cut 3 bases from V and 4 bases from J, with 16 bases between. CDR3 size: 16 residues. CDR1 and CDR2 from the germline V gene are SNHLY and FYNNEI. The CDR3 coding sequence is TGTGCCAGCAGTGATCAAAGGTTCGGAGGGAATCAGCCCCAGCATTTT. It yields the protein CASSDQRFGGNQPQHF.

The V and J genes are TRBV18 and TRBJ1-5; D is undetermined. This CDR3 contains 13 residues. Germline V lookup: CDR1 KGHSH, CDR2 LQKENI. V was clipped by 2 bases and J by 2 bases, with 4 bases between them. CDR3 coding DNA: TGTGCCAGCTCACCATCCGGCAATCAGCCCCAGCATTTT. Its translation is CASSPSGNQPQHF.